This entry concerns a single TCR beta chain. Its antigen is undetermined. Researchers ran the PCR with 60 Vbeta and 13 Jbeta primers. Method: immunoSEQ multiplex PCR; TCRdb's copy keeps in-frame clones and lacks some. The sample has tens of thousands of clones, roughly four fifths seen once. This entry is derived from a study of cytomegalovirus exposure and HLA in healthy donors. Study results and limitations: The study flagged fewer than 200 TCR beta chains as cytomegalovirus-associated. Most subjects had HLA-A and HLA-B alleles reportedly predicted accurately by TCR beta sequences.

The CDR3 has 14 amino acids. From germline, CDR1 is SEHNR and CDR2 FQNEAQ (reference sequence). V shed 3 bases and J shed 3 bases, with 10 bases lying between them. This chain joins TRBV7-9 and TRBJ2-3, with D possibly TRBD1 on 5 matching bases. Sequencing input: PBMCs. This receptor was identified in a young man in good health and CMV-seronegative. In DNA, the CDR3 is TGTGCCAGCAGCTTGCAGGGTCTTACAGATACGCAGTATTTT. Its protein is CASSLQGLTDTQYF. The full variable domain, with the rest looked up from reference TRBV7-9 and TRBJ2-3, is DTGVSQNPRHKITKRGQNVTFRCDPISEHNRLYWYRQTLGQGPEFLTYFQNEAQLEKSRLLSDRFSAERPKGSFSTLEIQRTEQGDSAMYLCASSLQGLTDTQYFGPGTRLTVL.